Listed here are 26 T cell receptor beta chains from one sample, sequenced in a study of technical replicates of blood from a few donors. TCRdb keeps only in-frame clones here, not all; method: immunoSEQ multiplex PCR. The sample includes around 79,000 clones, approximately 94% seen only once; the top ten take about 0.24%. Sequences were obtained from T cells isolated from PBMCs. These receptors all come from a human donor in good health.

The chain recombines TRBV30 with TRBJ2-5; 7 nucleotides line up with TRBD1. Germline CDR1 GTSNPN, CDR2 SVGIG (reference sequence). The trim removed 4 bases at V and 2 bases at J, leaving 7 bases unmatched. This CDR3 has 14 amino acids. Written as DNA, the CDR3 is TGTGCCTGGACGGGCTGGGACAGTCAAGAGACCCAGTACTTC. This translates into CAWTGWDSQETQYF.

CDR3 nucleotide sequence: TGTGCCAGCAGGGTGGAGGGTGAGGGAAACACCATATATTTT. Its translation: CASRVEGEGNTIYF. V is TRBV6-1 and J is TRBJ1-3; D gene unclear. Germline V gene sequence: CDR1 MNHNS, CDR2 SASEGT. V was pared by 6 bases and J by 4 bases, with 13 bases between. The length of the CDR3 is 14 residues.

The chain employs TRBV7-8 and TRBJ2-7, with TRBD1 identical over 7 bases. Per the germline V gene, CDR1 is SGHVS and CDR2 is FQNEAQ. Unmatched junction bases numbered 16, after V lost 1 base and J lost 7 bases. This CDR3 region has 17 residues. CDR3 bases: TGTGCCAGCAGCTTAGTCCCCGGGACAGCCTTTCTGGGGGAGCAGTACTTC. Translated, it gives CASSLVPGTAFLGEQYF. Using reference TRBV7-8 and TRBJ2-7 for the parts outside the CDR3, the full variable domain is GAGVSQSPRYKVAKRGQDVALRCDPISGHVSLFWYQQALGQGPEFLTYFQNEAQLDKSGLPSDRFFAERPEGSVSTLKIQRTQQEDSAVYLCASSLVPGTAFLGEQYFGPGTRLTVT.

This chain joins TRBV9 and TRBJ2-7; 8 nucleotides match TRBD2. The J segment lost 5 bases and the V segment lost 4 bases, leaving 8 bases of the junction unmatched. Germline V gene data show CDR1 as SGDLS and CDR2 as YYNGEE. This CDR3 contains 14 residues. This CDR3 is CASSSGTSTHEQYF. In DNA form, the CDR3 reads TGTGCCAGCAGCTCCGGGACTAGTACACACGAGCAGTACTTC.

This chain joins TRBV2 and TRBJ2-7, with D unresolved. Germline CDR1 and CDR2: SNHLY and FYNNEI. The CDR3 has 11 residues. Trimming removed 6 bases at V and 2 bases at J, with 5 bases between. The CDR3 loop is CASSNTYEQYF. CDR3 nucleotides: TGTGCCAGCAGCAACACCTACGAGCAGTACTTC.

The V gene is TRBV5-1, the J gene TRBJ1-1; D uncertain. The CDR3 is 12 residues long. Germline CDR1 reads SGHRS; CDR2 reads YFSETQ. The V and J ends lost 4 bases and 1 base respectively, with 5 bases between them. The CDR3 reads CASSEQNTEAFF. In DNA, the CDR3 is TGCGCCAGCAGCGAACAGAACACTGAAGCTTTCTTT. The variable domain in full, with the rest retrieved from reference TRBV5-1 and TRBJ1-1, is KAGVTQTPRYLIKTRGQQVTLSCSPISGHRSVSWYQQTPGQGLQFLFEYFSETQRNKGNFPGRFSGRQFSNSRSEMNVSTLELGDSALYLCASSEQNTEAFFGQGTRLTVV.

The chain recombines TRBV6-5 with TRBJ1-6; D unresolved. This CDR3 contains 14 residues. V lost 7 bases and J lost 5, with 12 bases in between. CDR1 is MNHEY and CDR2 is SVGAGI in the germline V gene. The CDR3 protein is CASTFGSHNSPLHF. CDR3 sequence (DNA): TGTGCCAGCACCTTCGGGAGCCATAATTCACCCCTCCACTTT.

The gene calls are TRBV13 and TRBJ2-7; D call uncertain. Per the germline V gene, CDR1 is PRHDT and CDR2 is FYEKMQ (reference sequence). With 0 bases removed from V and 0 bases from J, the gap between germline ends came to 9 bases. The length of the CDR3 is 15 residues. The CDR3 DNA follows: TGTGCCAGCAGCTTAGGCCTGGGCTACTCCTACGAGCAGTACTTC. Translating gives CASSLGLGYSYEQYF.

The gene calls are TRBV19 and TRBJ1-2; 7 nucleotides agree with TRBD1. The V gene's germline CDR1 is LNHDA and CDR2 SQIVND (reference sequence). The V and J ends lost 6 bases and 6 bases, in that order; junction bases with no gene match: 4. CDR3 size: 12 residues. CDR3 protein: CASRTGWDGYTF. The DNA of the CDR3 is TGTGCCAGTAGGACAGGGTGGGATGGCTACACCTTC.

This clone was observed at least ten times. The CDR3 region is CASTTHSLLAGYNEQFF. The DNA for the CDR3 is TGTGCCAGTACAACCCATTCCCTACTAGCAGGATACAATGAGCAGTTCTTC. The genes are TRBV19 and TRBJ2-1, with D possibly matching TRBD2 (6 bases). V lost 7 bases and J lost 4, with 23 bases in between. CDR3 length equals 17 residues. Germline V gene sequence: CDR1 LNHDA, CDR2 SQIVND (reference sequence).

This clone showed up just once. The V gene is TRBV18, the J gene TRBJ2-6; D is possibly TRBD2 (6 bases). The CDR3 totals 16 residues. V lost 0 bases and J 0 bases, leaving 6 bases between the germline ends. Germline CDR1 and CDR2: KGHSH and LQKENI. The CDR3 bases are TGTGCCAGCTCACCACCCGGGAGCTCTGGGGCCAACGTCCTGACTTTC. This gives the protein CASSPPGSSGANVLTF.

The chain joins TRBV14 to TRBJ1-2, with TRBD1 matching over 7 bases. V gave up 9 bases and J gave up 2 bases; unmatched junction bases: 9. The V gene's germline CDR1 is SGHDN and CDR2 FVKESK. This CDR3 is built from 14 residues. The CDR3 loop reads CASRPGGMNYGYTF. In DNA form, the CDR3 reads TGTGCCAGTAGGCCAGGGGGAATGAACTATGGCTACACCTTC.

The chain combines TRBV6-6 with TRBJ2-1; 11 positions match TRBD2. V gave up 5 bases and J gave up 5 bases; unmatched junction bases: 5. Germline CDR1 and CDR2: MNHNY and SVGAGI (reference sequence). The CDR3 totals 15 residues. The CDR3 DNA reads TGTGCCAGCAGTCGGGGACTAGCGGTACACAATGAGCAGTTCTTC. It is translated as CASSRGLAVHNEQFF.

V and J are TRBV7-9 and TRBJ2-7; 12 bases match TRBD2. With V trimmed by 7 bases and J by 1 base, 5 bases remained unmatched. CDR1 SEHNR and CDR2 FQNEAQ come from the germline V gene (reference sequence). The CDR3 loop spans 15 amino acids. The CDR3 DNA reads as TGTGCCAGCACCAAACTAGCGGGAGGATCCTACGAGCAGTACTTC. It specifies CASTKLAGGSYEQYF.

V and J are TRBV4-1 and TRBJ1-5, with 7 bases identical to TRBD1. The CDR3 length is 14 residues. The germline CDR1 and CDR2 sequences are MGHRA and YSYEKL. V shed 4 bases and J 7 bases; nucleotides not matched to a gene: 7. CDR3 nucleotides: TGCGCCAGCAGCCGACCGGGACAGCTCCAGCCCCAGCATTTT. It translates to CASSRPGQLQPQHF.

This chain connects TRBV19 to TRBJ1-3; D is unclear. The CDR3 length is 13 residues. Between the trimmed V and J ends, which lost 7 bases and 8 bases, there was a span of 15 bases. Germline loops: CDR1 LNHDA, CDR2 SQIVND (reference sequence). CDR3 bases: TGTGCCAGTAAGGTCCGGGGTCTAGACACCATATATTTT. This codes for CASKVRGLDTIYF.

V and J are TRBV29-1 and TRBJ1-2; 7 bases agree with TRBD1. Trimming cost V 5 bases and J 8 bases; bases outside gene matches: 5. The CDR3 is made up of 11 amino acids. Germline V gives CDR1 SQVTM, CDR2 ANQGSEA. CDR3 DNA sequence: TGCAGCGTTCCCGACAGGGTCGGCTACACCTTC. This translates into CSVPDRVGYTF.

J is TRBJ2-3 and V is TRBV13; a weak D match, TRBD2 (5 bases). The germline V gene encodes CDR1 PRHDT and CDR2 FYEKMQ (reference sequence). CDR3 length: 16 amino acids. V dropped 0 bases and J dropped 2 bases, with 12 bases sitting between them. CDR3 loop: CASSLGEVIYTDTQYF. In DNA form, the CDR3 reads TGTGCCAGCAGCTTAGGGGAGGTCATATACACAGATACGCAGTATTTT. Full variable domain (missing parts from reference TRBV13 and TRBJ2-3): AAGVIQSPRHLIKEKRETATLKCYPIPRHDTVYWYQQGPGQDPQFLISFYEKMQSDKGSIPDRFSAQQFSDYHSELNMSSLELGDSALYFCASSLGEVIYTDTQYFGPGTRLTVL.

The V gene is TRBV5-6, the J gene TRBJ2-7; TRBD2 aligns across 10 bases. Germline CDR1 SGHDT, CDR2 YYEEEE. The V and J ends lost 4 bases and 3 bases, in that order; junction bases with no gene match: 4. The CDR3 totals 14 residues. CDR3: CASSPGTSDYEQYF. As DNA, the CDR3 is TGTGCCAGCAGCCCCGGGACTAGCGACTACGAGCAGTACTTC.

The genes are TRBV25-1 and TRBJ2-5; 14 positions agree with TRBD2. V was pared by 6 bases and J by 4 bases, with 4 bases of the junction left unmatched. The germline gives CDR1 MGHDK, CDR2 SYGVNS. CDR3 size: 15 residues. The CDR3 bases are TGTGCCAGCAGGGGACTAGCGGGAGAGGGAGAGACCCAGTACTTC. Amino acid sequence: CASRGLAGEGETQYF.

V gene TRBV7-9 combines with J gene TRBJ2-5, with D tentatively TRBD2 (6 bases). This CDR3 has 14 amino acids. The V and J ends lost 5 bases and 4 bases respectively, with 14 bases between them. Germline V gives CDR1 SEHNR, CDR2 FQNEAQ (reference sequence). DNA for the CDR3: TGTGCCAGCAGCCTACGGGTGGGAGGAGAGACCCAGTACTTC. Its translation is CASSLRVGGETQYF. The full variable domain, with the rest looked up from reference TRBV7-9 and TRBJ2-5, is DTGVSQNPRHKITKRGQNVTFRCDPISEHNRLYWYRQTLGQGPEFLTYFQNEAQLEKSRLLSDRFSAERPKGSFSTLEIQRTEQGDSAMYLCASSLRVGGETQYFGPGTRLLVL.

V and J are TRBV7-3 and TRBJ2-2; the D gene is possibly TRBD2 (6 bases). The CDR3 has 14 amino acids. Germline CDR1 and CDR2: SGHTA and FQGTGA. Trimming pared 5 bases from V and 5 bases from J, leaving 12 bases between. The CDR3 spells CASSPEGMTGELFF. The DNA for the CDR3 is TGTGCCAGCAGCCCGGAGGGGATGACCGGGGAGCTGTTTTTT.

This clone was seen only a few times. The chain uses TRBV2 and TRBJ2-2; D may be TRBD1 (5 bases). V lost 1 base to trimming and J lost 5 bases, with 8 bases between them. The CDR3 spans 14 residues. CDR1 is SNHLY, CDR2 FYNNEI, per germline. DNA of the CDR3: TGTGCCAGCAGTGAAGTCACAGGTACCGGGGAGCTGTTTTTT. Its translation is CASSEVTGTGELFF.

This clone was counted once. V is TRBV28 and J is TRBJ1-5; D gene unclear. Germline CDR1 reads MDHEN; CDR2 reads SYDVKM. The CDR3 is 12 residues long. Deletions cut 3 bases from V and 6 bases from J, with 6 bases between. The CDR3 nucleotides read TGTGCCAGCAGTTTCAGTATTCAGCCCCAGCATTTT. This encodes CASSFSIQPQHF.

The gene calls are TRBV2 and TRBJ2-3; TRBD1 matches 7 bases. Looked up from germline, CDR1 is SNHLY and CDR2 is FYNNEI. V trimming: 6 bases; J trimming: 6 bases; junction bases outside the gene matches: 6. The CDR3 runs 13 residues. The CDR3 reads CASSPTGFDTQYF. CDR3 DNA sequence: TGTGCCAGCAGCCCGACAGGGTTCGATACGCAGTATTTT.

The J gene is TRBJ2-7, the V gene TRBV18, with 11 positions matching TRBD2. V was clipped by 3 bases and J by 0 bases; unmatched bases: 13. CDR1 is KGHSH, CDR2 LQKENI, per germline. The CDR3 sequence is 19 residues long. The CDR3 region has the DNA TGTGCCAGCTCACCCGCCCTGGTAGCGGGAGGGGATATCTCCTACGAGCAGTACTTC. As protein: CASSPALVAGGDISYEQYF.